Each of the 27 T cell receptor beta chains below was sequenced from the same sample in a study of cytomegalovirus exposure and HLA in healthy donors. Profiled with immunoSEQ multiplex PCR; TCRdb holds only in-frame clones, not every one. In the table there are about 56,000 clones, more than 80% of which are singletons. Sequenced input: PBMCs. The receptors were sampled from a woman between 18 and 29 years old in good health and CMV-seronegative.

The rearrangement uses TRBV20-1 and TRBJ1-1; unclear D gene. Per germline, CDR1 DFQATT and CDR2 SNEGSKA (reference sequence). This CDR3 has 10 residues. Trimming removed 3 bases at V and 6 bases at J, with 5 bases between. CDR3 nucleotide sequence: TGCAGTGCTAGCCCGGCTGAAGCTTTCTTT. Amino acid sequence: CSASPAEAFF.

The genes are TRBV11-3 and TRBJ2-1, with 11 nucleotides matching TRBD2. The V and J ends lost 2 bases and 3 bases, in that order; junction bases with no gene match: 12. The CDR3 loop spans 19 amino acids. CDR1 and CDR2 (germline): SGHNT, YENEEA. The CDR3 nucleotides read TGTGCCAGCAGCTTAAGGGGACTAGCGGACACGCCCCGCTACAATGAGCAGTTCTTC. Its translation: CASSLRGLADTPRYNEQFF. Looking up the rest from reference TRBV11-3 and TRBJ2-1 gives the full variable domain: EAGVVQSPRYKIIEKKQPVAFWCNPISGHNTLYWYLQNLGQGPELLIRYENEEAVDDSQLPKDRFSAERLKGVDSTLKIQPAELGDSAVYLCASSLRGLADTPRYNEQFFGPGTRLTVL.

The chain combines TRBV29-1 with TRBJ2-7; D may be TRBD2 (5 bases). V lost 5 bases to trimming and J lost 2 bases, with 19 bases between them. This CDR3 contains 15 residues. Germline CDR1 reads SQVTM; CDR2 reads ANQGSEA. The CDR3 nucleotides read TGCAGCGTTTGTGTGTCCGGGGTTCCCGCCTACGAGCAGTACTTC. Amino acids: CSVCVSGVPAYEQYF.

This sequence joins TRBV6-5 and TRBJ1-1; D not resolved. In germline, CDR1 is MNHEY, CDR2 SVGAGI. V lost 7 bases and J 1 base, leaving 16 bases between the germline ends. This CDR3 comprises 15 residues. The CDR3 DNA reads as TGTGCCAGCACCTCAGGTCGCCGGCAGAACACTGAAGCTTTCTTT. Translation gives CASTSGRRQNTEAFF.

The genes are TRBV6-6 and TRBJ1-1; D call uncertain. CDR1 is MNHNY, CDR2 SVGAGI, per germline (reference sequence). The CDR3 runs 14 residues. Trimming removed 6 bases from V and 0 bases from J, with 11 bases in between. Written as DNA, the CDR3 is TGTGCCAGCAGCCTAAAACAGTTGAACACTGAAGCTTTCTTT. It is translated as CASSLKQLNTEAFF.

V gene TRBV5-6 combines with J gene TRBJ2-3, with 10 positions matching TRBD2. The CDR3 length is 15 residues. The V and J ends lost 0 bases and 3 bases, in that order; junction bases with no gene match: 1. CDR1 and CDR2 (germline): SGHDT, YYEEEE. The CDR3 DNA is TGTGCCAGCAGCTTGGTTAGCGGGAGGACAGATACGCAGTATTTT. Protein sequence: CASSLVSGRTDTQYF.

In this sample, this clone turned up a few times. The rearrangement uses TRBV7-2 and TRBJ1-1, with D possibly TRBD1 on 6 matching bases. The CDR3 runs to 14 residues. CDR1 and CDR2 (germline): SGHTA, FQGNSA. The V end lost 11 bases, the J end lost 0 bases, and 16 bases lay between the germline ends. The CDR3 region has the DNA TGTGCCGGAAGGGACATTAACATGAACACTGAAGCTTTCTTT. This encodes CAGRDINMNTEAFF.

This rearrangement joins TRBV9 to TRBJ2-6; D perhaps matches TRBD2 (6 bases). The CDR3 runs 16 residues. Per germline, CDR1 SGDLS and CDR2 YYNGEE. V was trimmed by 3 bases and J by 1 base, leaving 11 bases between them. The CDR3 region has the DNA TGTGCCAGCAGCGCAGAAGGGACTTCTGGGGCCAACGTCCTGACTTTC. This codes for CASSAEGTSGANVLTF.

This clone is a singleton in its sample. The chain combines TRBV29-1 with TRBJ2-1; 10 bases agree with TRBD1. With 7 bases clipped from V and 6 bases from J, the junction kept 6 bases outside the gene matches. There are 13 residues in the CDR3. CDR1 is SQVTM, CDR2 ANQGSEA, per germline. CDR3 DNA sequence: TGCAGCGCTCCGGGACAGGGGTTCAATGAGCAGTTCTTC. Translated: CSAPGQGFNEQFF.

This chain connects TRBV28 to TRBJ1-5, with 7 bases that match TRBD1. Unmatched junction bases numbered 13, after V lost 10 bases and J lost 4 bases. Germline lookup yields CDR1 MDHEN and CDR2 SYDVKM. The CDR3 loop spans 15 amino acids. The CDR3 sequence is CATKFDRVRNQPQHF. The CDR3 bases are TGTGCCACCAAATTCGACAGGGTTCGGAATCAGCCCCAGCATTTT.

CDR3 sequence: CASSTDAGTYNEQFF. The CDR3 DNA sequence: TGTGCCAGCAGCACAGATGCGGGGACCTACAATGAGCAGTTCTTC. The chain is built from TRBV11-3 and TRBJ2-1; TRBD2 might be the D (6 bases). The CDR3 contains 15 residues. CDR1 is SGHNT, CDR2 YENEEA, per germline. Trimming pared 5 bases from V and 2 bases from J, leaving 13 bases between.

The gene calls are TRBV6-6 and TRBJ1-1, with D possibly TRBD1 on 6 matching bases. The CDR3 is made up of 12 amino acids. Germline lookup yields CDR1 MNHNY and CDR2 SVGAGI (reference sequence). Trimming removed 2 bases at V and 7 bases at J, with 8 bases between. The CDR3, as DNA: TGTGCCAGCAGTTACCGAGGGGGTGAAGCTTTCTTT. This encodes CASSYRGGEAFF.

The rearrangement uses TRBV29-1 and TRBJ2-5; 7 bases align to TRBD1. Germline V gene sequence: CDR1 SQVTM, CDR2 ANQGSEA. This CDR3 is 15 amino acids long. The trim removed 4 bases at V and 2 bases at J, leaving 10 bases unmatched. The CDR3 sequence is CSVGRQGRNQETQYF. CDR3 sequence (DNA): TGCAGCGTTGGGAGACAGGGCCGAAATCAAGAGACCCAGTACTTC.

The CDR3 is CASRAGGEETQYF. Written as DNA, the CDR3 is TGTGCCAGCAGGGCAGGGGGCGAGGAGACCCAGTACTTC. The V and J genes are TRBV6-1 and TRBJ2-5; TRBD1 aligns across 8 bases. CDR3 length: 13 residues. Germline V gene sequence: CDR1 MNHNS, CDR2 SASEGT. Trimming at V came to 6 bases and at J to 5 bases, leaving 5 bases not matched to a gene.

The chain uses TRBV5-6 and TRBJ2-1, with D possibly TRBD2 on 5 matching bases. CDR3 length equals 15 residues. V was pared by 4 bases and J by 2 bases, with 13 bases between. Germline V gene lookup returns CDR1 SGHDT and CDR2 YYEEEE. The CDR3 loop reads CASSHWELPYNEQFF. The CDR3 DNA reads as TGTGCCAGCAGCCATTGGGAGCTCCCCTACAATGAGCAGTTCTTC.

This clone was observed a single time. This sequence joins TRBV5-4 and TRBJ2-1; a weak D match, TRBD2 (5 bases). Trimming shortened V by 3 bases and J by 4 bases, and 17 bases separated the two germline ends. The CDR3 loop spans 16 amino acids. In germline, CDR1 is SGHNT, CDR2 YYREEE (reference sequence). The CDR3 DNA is TGTGCCAGCAGCTCGCCACTAGTTTTTGGGTACAATGAGCAGTTCTTC. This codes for CASSSPLVFGYNEQFF. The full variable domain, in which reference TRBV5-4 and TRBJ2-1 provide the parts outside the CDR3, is ETGVTQSPTHLIKTRGQQVTLRCSSQSGHNTVSWYQQALGQGPQFIFQYYREEENGRGNFPPRFSGLQFPNYSSELNVNALELDDSALYLCASSSPLVFGYNEQFFGPGTRLTVL.

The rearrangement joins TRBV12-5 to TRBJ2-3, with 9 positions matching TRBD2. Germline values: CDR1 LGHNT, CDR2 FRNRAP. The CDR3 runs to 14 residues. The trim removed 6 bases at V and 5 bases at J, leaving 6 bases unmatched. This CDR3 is CASGPGLAIDTQYF. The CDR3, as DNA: TGTGCTAGTGGACCGGGACTAGCTATAGATACGCAGTATTTT.

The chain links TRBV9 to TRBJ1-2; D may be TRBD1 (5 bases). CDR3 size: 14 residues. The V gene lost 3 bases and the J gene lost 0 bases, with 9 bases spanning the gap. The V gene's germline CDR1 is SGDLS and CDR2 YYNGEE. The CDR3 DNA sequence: TGTGCCAGCAGCGAACAGACAGCTAACTATGGCTACACCTTC. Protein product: CASSEQTANYGYTF. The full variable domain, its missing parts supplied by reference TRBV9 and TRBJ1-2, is DSGVTQTPKHLITATGQRVTLRCSPRSGDLSVYWYQQSLDQGLQFLIQYYNGEERAKGNILERFSAQQFPDLHSELNLSSLELGDSALYFCASSEQTANYGYTFGSGTRLTVV.

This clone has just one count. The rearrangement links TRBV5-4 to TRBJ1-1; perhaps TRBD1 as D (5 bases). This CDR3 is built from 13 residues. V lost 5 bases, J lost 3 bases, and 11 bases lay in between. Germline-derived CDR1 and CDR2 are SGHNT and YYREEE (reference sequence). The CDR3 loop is CASSYTGYTEAFF. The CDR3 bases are TGTGCCAGCAGTTATACAGGTTACACTGAAGCTTTCTTT.

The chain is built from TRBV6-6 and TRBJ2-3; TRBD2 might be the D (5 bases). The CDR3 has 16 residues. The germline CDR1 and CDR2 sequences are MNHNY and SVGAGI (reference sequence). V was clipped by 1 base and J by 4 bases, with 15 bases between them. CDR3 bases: TGTGCCAGCAGTTACTTGGCAGCGGACGGGTCAGATACGCAGTATTTT. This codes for CASSYLAADGSDTQYF.

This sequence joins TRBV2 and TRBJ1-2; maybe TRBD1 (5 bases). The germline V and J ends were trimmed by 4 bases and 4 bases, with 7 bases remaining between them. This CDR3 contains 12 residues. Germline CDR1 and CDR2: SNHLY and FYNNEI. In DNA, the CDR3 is TGTGCCAGCAGTGGGCAGGGCTATGGCTACACCTTC. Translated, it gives CASSGQGYGYTF.

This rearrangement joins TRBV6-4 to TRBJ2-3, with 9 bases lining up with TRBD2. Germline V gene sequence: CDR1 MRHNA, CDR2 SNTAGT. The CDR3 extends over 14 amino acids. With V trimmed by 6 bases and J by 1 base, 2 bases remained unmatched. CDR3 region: CASSRLAGTDTQYF. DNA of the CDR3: TGTGCCAGCAGCCGACTAGCGGGCACAGATACGCAGTATTTT.

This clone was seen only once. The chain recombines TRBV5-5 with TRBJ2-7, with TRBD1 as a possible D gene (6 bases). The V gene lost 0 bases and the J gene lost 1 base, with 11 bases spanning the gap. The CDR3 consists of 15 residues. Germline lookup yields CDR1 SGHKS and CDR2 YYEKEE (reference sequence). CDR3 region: CASSLAGTLSYEQYF. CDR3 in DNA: TGTGCCAGCAGCTTGGCCGGGACACTTTCCTACGAGCAGTACTTC. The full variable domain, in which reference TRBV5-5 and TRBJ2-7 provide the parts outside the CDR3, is DAGVTQSPTHLIKTRGQQVTLRCSPISGHKSVSWYQQVLGQGPQFIFQYYEKEERGRGNFPDRFSARQFPNYSSELNVNALLLGDSALYLCASSLAGTLSYEQYFGPGTRLTVT.

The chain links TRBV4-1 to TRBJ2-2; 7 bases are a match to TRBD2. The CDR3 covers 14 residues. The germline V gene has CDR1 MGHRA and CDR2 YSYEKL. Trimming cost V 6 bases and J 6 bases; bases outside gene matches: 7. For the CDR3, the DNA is TGCGCCAGCAGTCCCGGACTAGGGTCCGGGGAGCTGTTTTTT. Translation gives CASSPGLGSGELFF.

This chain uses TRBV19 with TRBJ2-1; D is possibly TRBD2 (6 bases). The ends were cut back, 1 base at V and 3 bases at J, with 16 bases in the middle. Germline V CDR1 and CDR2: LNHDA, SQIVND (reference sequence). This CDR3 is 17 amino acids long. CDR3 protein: CASSIVSTGVGYNEQFF. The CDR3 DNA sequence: TGTGCCAGTAGTATAGTATCCACGGGGGTCGGCTACAATGAGCAGTTCTTC.

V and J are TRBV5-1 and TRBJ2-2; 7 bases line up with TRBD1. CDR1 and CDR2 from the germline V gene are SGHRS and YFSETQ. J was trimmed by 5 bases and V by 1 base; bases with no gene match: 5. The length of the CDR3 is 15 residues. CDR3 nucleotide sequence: TGCGCCAGCAGCTTGAGACAGGGAAGTACCGGGGAGCTGTTTTTT. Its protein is CASSLRQGSTGELFF. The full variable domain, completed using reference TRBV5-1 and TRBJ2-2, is KAGVTQTPRYLIKTRGQQVTLSCSPISGHRSVSWYQQTPGQGLQFLFEYFSETQRNKGNFPGRFSGRQFSNSRSEMNVSTLELGDSALYLCASSLRQGSTGELFFGEGSRLTVL.

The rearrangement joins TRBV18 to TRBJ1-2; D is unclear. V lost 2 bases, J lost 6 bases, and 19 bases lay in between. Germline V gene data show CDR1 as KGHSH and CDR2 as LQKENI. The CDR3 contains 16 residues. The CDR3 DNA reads TGTGCCAGCTCACCATTGAGCGGGGAGAGAGAGGATGGCTACACCTTC. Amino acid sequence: CASSPLSGEREDGYTF.